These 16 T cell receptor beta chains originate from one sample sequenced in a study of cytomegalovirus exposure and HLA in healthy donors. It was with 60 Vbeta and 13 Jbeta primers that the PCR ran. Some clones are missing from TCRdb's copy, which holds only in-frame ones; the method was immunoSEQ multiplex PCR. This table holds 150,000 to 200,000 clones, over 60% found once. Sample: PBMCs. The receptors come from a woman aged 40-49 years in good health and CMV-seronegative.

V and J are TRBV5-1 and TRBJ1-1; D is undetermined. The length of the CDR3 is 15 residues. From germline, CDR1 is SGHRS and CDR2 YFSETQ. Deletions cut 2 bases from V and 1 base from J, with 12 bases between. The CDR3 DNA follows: TGCGCCAGCAGCTTTTTCTCGAGGTCGAACACTGAAGCTTTCTTT. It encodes CASSFFSRSNTEAFF.

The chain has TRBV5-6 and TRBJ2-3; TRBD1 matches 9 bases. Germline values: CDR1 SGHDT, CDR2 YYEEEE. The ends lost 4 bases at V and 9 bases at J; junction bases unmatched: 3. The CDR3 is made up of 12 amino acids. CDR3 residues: CASSLTGGTQYF. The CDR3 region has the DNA TGTGCCAGCAGCCTGACAGGGGGAACGCAGTATTTT.

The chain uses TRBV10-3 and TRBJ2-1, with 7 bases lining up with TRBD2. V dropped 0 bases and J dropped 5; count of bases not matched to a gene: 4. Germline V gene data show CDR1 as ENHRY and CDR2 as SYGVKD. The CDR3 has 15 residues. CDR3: CAISESGLTNNEQFF. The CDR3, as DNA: TGTGCCATCAGTGAGTCGGGACTAACGAACAATGAGCAGTTCTTC.

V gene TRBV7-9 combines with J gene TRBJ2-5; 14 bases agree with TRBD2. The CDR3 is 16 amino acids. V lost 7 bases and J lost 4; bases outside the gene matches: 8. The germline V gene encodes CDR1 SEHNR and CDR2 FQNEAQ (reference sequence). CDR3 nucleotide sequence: TGTGCCAGCAAGGGACTAGCGGGAGATTGGGGAGAGACCCAGTACTTC. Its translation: CASKGLAGDWGETQYF.

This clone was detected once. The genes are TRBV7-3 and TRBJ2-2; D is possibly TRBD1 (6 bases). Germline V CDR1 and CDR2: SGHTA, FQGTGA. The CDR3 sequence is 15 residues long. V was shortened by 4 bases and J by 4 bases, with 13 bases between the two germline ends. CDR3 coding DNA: TGTGCCAGCAGCTCCGCAGGGGCTGGCACCGGGGAGCTGTTTTTT. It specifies CASSSAGAGTGELFF. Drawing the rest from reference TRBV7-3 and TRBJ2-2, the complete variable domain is GAGVSQTPSNKVTEKGKYVELRCDPISGHTALYWYRQSLGQGPEFLIYFQGTGAADDSGLPNDRFFAVRPEGSVSTLKIQRTERGDSAVYLCASSSAGAGTGELFFGEGSRLTVL.

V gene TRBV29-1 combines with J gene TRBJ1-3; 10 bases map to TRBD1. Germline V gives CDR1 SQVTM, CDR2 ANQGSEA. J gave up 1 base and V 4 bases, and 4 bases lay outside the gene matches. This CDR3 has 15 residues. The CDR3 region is CSVGGTGVSGNTIYF. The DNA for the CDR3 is TGCAGCGTTGGGGGGACAGGGGTTTCTGGAAACACCATATATTTT.

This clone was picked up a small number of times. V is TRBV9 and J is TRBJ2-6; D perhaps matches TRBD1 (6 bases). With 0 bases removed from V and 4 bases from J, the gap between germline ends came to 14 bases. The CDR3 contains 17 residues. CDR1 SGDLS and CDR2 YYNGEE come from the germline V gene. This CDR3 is CASSVGRTATGANVLTF. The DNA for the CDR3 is TGTGCCAGCAGCGTAGGAAGGACAGCCACCGGGGCCAACGTCCTGACTTTC.

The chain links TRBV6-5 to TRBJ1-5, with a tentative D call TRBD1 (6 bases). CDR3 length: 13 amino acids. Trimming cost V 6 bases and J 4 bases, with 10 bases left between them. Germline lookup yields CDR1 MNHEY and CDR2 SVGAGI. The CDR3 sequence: CASRQGQNQPQHF. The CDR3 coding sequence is TGTGCCAGCAGACAGGGTCAGAATCAGCCCCAGCATTTT.

DNA of the CDR3: TGTGCCAGCAGTTTAAGGTTGGCAGGGGGCATCTATGGCTACACCTTC. Protein: CASSLRLAGGIYGYTF. The genes are TRBV27 and TRBJ1-2; 8 bases fit TRBD1. The germline V gene encodes CDR1 MNHEY and CDR2 SMNVEV (reference sequence). The CDR3 runs to 16 residues. With 2 bases clipped from V and 4 bases from J, the junction kept 9 bases outside the gene matches.

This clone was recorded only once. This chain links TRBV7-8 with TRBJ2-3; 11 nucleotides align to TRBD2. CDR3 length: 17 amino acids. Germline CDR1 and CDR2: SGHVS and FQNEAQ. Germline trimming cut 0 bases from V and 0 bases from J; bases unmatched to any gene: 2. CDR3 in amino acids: CASSLAIAGGSTDTQYF. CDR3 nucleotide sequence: TGTGCCAGCAGCTTAGCGATAGCGGGAGGGAGCACAGATACGCAGTATTTT.

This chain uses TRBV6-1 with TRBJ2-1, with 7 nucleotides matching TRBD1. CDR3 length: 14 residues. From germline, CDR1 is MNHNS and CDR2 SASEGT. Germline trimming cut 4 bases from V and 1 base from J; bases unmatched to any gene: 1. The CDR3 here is CASSGQGSYNEQFF. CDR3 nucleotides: TGTGCCAGCAGTGGACAGGGTTCCTACAATGAGCAGTTCTTC.

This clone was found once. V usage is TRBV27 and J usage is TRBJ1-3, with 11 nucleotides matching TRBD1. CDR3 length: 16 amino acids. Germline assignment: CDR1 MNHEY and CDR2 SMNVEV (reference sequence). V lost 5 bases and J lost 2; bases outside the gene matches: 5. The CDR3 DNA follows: TGTGCCAGCAGTCGCGGACAGGGGGCTCCTGGAAACACCATATATTTT. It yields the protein CASSRGQGAPGNTIYF.

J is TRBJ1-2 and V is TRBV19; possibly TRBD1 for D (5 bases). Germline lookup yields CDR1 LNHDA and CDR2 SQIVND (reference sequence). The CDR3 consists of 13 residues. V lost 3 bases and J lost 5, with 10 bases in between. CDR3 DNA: TGTGCCAGTAGTATGGCGGGGGAATATGGCTACACCTTC. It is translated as CASSMAGEYGYTF.

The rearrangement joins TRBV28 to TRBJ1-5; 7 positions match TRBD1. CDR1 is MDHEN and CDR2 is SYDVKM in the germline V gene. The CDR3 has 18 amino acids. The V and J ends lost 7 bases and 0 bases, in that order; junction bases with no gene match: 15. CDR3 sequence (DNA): TGTGCCAGCAAAAGGCCCCGGGACAGACTCTATAGCAATCAGCCCCAGCATTTT. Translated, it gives CASKRPRDRLYSNQPQHF.

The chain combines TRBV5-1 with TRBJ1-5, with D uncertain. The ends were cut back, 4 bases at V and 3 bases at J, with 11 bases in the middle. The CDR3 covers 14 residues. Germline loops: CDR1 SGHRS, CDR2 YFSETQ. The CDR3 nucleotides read TGCGCCAGCAGCCTAGGGAGTAACAATCAGCCCCAGCATTTT. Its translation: CASSLGSNNQPQHF. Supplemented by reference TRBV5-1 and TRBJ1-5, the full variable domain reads KAGVTQTPRYLIKTRGQQVTLSCSPISGHRSVSWYQQTPGQGLQFLFEYFSETQRNKGNFPGRFSGRQFSNSRSEMNVSTLELGDSALYLCASSLGSNNQPQHFGDGTRLSIL.

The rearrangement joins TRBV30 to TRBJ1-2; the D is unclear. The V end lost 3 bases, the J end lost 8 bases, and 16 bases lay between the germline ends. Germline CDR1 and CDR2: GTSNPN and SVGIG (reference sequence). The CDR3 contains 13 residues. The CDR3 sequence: CAWSSSPQVGYTF. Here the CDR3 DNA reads TGTGCCTGGAGCTCGAGCCCTCAAGTCGGCTACACCTTC.